These 3 T cell receptor beta chains came from one sample sequenced in a study of shared clonotypes between healthy human individuals. Sequencing used immunoSEQ multiplex PCR; TCRdb keeps in-frame clones, though not all of them. The sample has about 2 million clones, 95% seen once; the top ten hold 0.13%. Sequenced material: naive CD4+ T cells sorted from blood. Specified subset: CD45RA+ positively selected. The origin of the receptors is a man between 18 and 29 years old in good health.

The genes are TRBV18 and TRBJ1-1; the D is unclear. V was pared by 4 bases and J by 0 bases, with 9 bases between. The CDR3 runs 14 residues. CDR1 KGHSH and CDR2 LQKENI come from the germline V gene. The CDR3 coding sequence is TGTGCCAGCTCACTCAATGGCGTGAACACTGAAGCTTTCTTT. Its translation: CASSLNGVNTEAFF.

The chain joins TRBV6-1 to TRBJ2-5; D remains ambiguous. The CDR3 spans 13 residues. Germline CDR1 and CDR2: MNHNS and SASEGT. The V end was cut by 10 bases, the J end by 2 bases, with 14 bases between. As DNA, the CDR3 is TGTGCCACCTTTTTTGACCTGCAAGAGACCCAGTACTTC. Protein product: CATFFDLQETQYF.

This sequence joins TRBV11-2 and TRBJ2-5; a possible D gene is TRBD2 (6 bases). The CDR3 loop spans 14 amino acids. CDR1 and CDR2 from the germline V gene are SGHAT and FQNNGV. V was clipped by 5 bases and J by 7 bases, with 17 bases between them. CDR3 sequence: CASSHLREWGTQYF. The CDR3, as DNA: TGTGCCAGCAGCCATCTCCGGGAGTGGGGGACCCAGTACTTC.